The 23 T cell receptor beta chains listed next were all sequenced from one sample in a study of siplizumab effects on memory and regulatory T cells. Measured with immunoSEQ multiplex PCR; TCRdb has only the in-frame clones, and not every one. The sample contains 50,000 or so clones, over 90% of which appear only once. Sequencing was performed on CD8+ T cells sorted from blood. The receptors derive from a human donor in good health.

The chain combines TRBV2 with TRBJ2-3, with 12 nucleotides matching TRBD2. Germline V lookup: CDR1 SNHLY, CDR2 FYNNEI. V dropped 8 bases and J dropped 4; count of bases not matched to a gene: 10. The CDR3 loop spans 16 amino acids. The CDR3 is CASPPPGLAGPDTQYF. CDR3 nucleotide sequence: TGTGCCAGCCCCCCCCCGGGACTAGCGGGTCCAGATACGCAGTATTTT. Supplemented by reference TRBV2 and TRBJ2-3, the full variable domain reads EPEVTQTPSHQVTQMGQEVILRCVPISNHLYFYWYRQILGQKVEFLVSFYNNEISEKSEIFDDQFSVERPDGSNFTLKIRSTKLEDSAMYFCASPPPGLAGPDTQYFGPGTRLTVL.

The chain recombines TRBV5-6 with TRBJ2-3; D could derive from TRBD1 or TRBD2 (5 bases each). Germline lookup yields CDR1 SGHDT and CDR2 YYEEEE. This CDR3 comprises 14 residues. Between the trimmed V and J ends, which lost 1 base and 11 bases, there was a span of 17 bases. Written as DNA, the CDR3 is TGTGCCAGCAGCTTGTTGTTGGGGGTGGTAGAGCAGTATTTT. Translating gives CASSLLLGVVEQYF.

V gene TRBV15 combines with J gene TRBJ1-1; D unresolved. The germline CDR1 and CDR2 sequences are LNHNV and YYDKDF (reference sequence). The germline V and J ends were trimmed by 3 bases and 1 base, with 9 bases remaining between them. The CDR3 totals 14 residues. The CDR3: CATSRAASNTEAFF. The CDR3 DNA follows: TGTGCCACCAGCAGGGCGGCGTCGAACACTGAAGCTTTCTTT.

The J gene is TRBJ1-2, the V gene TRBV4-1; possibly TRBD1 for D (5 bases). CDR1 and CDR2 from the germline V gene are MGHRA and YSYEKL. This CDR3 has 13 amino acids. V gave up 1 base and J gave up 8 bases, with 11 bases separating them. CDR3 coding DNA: TGCGCCAGCAGCCAAGCGAAACAGGCGGGCTACACCTTC. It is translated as CASSQAKQAGYTF.

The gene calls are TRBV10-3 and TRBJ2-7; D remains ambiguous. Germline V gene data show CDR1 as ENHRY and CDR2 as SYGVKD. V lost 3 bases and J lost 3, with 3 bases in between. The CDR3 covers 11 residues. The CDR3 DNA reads TGTGCCATCAGTGATGACTACGAGCAGTACTTC. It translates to CAISDDYEQYF.

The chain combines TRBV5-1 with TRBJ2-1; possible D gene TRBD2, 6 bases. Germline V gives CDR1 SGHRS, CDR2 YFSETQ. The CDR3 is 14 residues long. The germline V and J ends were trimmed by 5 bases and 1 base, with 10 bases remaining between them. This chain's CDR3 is CASRFGTSYNEQFF. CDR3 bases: TGCGCCAGCAGATTCGGGACTTCCTACAATGAGCAGTTCTTC.

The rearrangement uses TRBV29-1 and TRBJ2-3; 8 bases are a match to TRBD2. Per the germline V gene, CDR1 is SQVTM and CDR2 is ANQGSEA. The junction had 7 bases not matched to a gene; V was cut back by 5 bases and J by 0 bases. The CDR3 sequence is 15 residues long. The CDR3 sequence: CSVPHSGASTDTQYF. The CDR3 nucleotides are TGCAGCGTTCCCCATAGCGGGGCTAGCACAGATACGCAGTATTTT.

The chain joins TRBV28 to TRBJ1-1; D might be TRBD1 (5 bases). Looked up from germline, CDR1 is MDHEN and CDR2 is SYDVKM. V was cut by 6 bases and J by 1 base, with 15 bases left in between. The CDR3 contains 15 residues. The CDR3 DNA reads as TGTGCCAGCAGCCAGGGAGGGCCACCGAACACTGAAGCTTTCTTT. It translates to CASSQGGPPNTEAFF.

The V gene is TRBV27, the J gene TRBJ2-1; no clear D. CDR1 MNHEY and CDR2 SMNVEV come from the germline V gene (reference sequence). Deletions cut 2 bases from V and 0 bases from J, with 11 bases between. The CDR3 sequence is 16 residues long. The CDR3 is CASSLNGFSSYNEQFF. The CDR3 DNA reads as TGTGCCAGCAGTTTAAACGGATTTAGCTCCTACAATGAGCAGTTCTTC.

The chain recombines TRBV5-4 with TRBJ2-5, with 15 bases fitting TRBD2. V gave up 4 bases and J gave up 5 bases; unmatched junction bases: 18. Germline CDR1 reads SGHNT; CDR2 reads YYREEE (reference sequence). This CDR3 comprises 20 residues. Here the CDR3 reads CASSNYPRGLAGGREETQYF. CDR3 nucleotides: TGTGCCAGCAGCAACTACCCGAGGGGACTAGCGGGGGGTAGAGAGGAGACCCAGTACTTC.

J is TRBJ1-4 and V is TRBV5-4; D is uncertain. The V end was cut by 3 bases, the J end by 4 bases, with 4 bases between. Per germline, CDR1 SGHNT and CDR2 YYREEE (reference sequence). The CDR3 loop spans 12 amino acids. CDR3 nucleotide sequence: TGTGCCAGCAGCTATAATAATGAAAAACTGTTTTTT. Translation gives CASSYNNEKLFF.

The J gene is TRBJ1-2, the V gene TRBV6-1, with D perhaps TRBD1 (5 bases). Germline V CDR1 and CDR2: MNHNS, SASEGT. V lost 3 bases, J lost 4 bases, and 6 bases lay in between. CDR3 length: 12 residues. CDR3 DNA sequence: TGTGCCAGCAGTGAGACAGTCTATGGCTACACCTTC. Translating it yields CASSETVYGYTF.

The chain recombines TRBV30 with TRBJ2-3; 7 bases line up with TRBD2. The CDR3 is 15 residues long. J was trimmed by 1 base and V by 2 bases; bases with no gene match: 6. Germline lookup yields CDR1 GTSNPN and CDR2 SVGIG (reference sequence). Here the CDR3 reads CAWSWEGLGTDTQYF. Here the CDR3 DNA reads TGTGCCTGGAGTTGGGAGGGCCTTGGCACAGATACGCAGTATTTT. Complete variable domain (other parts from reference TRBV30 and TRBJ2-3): SQTIHQWPATLVQPVGSPLSLECTVEGTSNPNLYWYRQAAGRGLQLLFYSVGIGQISSEVPQNLSASRPQDRQFILSSKKLLLSDSGFYLCAWSWEGLGTDTQYFGPGTRLTVL.

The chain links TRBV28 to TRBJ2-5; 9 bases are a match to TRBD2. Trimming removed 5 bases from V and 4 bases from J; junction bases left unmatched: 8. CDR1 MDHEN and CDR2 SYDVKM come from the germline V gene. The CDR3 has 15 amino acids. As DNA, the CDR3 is TGTGCCAGCAGTGCAACTAGCGGGTTGGGAGAGACCCAGTACTTC. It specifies CASSATSGLGETQYF.

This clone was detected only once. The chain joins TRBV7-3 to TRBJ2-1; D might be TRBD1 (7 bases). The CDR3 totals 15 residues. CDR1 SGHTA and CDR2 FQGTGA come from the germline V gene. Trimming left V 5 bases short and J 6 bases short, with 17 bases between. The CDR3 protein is CASSPAPGGINEQFF. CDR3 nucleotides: TGTGCCAGCAGCCCCGCGCCAGGGGGGATCAATGAGCAGTTCTTC.

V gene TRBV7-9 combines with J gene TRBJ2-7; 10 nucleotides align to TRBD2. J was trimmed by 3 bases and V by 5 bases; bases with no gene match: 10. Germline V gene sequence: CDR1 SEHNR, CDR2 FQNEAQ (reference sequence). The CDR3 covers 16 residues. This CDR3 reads CASSGSGAGGGYEQYF. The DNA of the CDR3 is TGTGCCAGCAGCGGTTCCGGAGCGGGAGGGGGCTACGAGCAGTACTTC.

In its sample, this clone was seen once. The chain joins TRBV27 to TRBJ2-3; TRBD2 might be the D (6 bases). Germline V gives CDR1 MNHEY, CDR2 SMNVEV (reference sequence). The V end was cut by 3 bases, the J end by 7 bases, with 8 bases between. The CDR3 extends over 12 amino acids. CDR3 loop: CASSLEGNTQYF. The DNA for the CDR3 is TGTGCCAGCAGTTTGGAGGGAAATACGCAGTATTTT.

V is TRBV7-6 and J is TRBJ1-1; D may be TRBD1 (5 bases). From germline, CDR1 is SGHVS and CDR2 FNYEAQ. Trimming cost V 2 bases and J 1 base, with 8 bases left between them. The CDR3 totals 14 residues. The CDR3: CASSLRGENTEAFF. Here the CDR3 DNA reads TGTGCCAGCAGCTTACGGGGGGAGAACACTGAAGCTTTCTTT.

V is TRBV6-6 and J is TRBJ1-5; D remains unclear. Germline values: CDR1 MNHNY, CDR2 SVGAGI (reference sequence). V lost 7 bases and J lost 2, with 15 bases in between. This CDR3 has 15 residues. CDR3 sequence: CASKHPGGGNQPQHF. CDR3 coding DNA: TGTGCCAGCAAACACCCGGGAGGTGGCAATCAGCCCCAGCATTTT.

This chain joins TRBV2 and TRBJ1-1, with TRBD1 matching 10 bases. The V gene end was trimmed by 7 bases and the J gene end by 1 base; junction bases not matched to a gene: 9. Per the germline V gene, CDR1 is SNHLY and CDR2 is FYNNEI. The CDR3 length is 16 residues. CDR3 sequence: CASNRPGQGSNTEAFF. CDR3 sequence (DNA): TGTGCCAGCAACAGGCCGGGACAGGGGTCGAACACTGAAGCTTTCTTT. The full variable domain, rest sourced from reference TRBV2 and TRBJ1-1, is EPEVTQTPSHQVTQMGQEVILRCVPISNHLYFYWYRQILGQKVEFLVSFYNNEISEKSEIFDDQFSVERPDGSNFTLKIRSTKLEDSAMYFCASNRPGQGSNTEAFFGQGTRLTVV.

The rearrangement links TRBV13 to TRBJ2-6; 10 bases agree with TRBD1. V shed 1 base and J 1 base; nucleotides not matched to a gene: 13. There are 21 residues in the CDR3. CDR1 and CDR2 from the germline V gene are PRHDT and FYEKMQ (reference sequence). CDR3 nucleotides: TGTGCCAGCAGCTTAGTTTTTGGGACAGGGGCAAGTTTTTCTGGGGCCAACGTCCTGACTTTC. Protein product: CASSLVFGTGASFSGANVLTF.

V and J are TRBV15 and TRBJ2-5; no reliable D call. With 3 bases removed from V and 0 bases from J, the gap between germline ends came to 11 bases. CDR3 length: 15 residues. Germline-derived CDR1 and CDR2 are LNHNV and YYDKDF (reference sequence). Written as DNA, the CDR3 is TGTGCCACCAGCAGTCTTCCCGGTCACCAAGAGACCCAGTACTTC. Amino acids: CATSSLPGHQETQYF.

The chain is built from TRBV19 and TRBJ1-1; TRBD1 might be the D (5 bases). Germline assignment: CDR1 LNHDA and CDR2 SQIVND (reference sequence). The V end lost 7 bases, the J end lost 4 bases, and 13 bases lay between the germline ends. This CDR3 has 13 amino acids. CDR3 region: CASNDWGGTEAFF. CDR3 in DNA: TGTGCCAGTAACGATTGGGGGGGCACTGAAGCTTTCTTT. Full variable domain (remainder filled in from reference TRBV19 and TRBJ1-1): DGGITQSPKYLFRKEGQNVTLSCEQNLNHDAMYWYRQDPGQGLRLIYYSQIVNDFQKGDIAEGYSVSREKKESFPLTVTSAQKNPTAFYLCASNDWGGTEAFFGQGTRLTVV.